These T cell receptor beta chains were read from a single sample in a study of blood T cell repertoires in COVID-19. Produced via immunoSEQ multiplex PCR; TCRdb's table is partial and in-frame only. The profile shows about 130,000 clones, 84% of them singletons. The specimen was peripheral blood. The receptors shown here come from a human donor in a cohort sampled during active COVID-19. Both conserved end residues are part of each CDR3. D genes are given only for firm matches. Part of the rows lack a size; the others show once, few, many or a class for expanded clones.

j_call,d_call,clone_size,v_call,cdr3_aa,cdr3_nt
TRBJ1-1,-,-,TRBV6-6,CASRQTGNTEAFF,TGTGCCAGCCGCCAAACTGGGAACACTGAAGCTTTCTTT
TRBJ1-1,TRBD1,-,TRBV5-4,CASWGGTGTARTEAFF,TGTGCCAGCTGGGGCGGAACGGGGACAGCGAGGACTGAAGCTTTCTTT
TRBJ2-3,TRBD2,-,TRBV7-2,CASSSSPGTTTDTQYF,TGTGCCAGCAGCTCCTCTCCCGGGACTACCACAGATACGCAGTATTTT
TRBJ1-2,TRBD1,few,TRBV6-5,CASSEDRRGYGYTF,TGTGCCAGCAGCGAGGACAGGCGGGGATATGGCTACACCTTC
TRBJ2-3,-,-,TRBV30,CAWREGGITDTQYF,TGTGCCTGGAGGGAGGGGGGGATCACAGATACGCAGTATTTT
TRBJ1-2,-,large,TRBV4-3,CASSQDVSYGYTF,TGCGCCAGCAGCCAAGACGTTAGCTATGGCTACACCTTC
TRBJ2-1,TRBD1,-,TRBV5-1,CASSRQGMSYNEQFF,TGCGCCAGCAGCAGACAGGGGATGTCCTACAATGAGCAGTTCTTC
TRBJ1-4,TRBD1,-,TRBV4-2,CASSQDTGAGEKLFF,TGTGCCAGCAGCCAAGATACAGGGGCCGGTGAAAAACTGTTTTTT
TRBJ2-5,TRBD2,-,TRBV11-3,CASSSRSTSGETQYF,TGTGCCAGCAGCTCACGGTCGACTAGCGGAGAGACCCAGTACTTC
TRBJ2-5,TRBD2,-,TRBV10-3,CAAAVGRAEETQYF,TGTGCCGCCGCGGTCGGGAGGGCCGAGGAGACCCAGTACTTC
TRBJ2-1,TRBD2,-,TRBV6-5,CASRLAGGREEQFF,TGTGCCAGCAGGTTAGCGGGAGGGCGCGAAGAGCAGTTCTTC
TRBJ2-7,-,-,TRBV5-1,CASSPLGAHEQYF,TGCGCCAGCAGCCCGTTAGGGGCCCACGAGCAGTACTTC
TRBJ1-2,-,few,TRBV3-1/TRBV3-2,CASSPRTVGYGYTF,TGTGCCAGCAGCCCTAGGACAGTAGGCTATGGCTACACCTTC
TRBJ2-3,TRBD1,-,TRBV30,CAWTDRLDTQYF,TGTGCCTGGACGGACAGGCTTGATACGCAGTATTTT
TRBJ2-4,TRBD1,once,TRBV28,CATSRTGKNIQYF,TGTGCCACCTCCCGGACAGGGAAAAACATTCAGTACTTC
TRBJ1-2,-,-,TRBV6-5,CASSFAGGPNYGYTF,TGTGCCAGCAGTTTTGCGGGGGGCCCTAACTATGGCTACACCTTC
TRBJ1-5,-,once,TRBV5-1,CASSLAGRGDQPQHF,TGCGCCAGCAGCTTGGCGGGCAGGGGTGATCAGCCCCAGCATTTT
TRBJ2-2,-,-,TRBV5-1,CASSPWVRGGAGELFF,TGCGCCAGCAGCCCCTGGGTCCGTGGAGGGGCCGGGGAGCTGTTTTTT
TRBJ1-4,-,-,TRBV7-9,CASSLTELNEKLFF,TGTGCCAGCAGCTTAACGGAGCTTAATGAAAAACTGTTTTTT
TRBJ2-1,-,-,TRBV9,CASSVGSLANEQFF,TGTGCCAGCAGCGTAGGAAGTCTAGCCAATGAGCAGTTCTTC
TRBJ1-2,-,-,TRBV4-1,CASSQASRGGVGYTF,TGCGCCAGCAGCCAAGCTTCCCGGGGAGGGGTTGGCTACACCTTC
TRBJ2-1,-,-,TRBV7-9,CASSSRTYEQFF,TGTGCCAGCAGTTCTAGAACCTATGAGCAGTTCTTC
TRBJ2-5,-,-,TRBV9,CASSVDPGATPRGTQYF,TGTGCCAGCAGCGTAGACCCGGGAGCGACCCCACGTGGGACCCAGTACTTC
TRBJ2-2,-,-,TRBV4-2,CASSQVTTLGGELFF,TGTGCCAGCAGCCAAGTGACGACTCTAGGCGGGGAGCTGTTTTTT
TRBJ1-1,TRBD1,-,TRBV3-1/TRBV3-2,CASSQNRGGSTEAFF,TGTGCCAGCAGCCAGAACAGGGGGGGGAGCACTGAAGCTTTCTTT
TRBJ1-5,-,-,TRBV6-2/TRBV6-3,CASSPVPQGTGQPQHF,TGTGCCAGCAGCCCGGTTCCACAGGGAACAGGACAGCCCCAGCATTTT
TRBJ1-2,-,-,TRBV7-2,CASSLGVEAHYGYTF,TGTGCCAGCAGCTTAGGGGTGGAGGCCCACTATGGCTACACCTTC